The 11 T cell receptor beta chains below were found in one sample sequenced in a study of T cell responses to AZD1222 COVID-19 vaccine. Method: immunoSEQ multiplex PCR; TCRdb's copy keeps in-frame clones and lacks some. The repertoire holds 110,000 to 150,000 clones, about 92% seen once, with about 9% in the top ten. The sequencing used peripheral blood, collected on day 0 of AZD1222 vaccination. Receptors were obtained from an adult in good health.

CDR3 protein: CASSVVVNEKLFF. DNA of the CDR3: TGTGCCAGTAGTGTAGTTGTGAATGAAAAACTGTTTTTT. The genes are TRBV19 and TRBJ1-4; unclear D gene. V gave up 5 bases and J gave up 5 bases, with 9 bases separating them. Per germline, CDR1 LNHDA and CDR2 SQIVND (reference sequence). This CDR3 spans 13 amino acids.

The rearrangement links TRBV3-1 (or the pseudogene TRBV3-2) to TRBJ1-1, with TRBD1 identical over 7 bases. With 0 bases clipped from V and 5 bases from J, the junction kept 9 bases outside the gene matches. The CDR3 length is 16 residues. Per the germline V gene, CDR1 is LGHDT and CDR2 is YNNKEL (reference sequence). The CDR3 nucleotides are TGTGCCAGCAGCCAAGACCCCGGACAGGTAGGTACTGAAGCTTTCTTT. Translating gives CASSQDPGQVGTEAFF.

This clone was seen only once. The V gene is TRBV18, the J gene TRBJ2-7; TRBD1 aligns across 8 bases. The germline V gene encodes CDR1 KGHSH and CDR2 LQKENI. This CDR3 has 15 residues. Germline trimming cut 4 bases from V and 6 bases from J; bases unmatched to any gene: 11. The CDR3 is CASSLDRGPPGEQYF. The DNA of the CDR3 is TGTGCCAGCTCACTCGACAGGGGACCCCCTGGCGAGCAGTACTTC.

The chain combines TRBV4-2 with TRBJ1-6; D perhaps matches TRBD1 (5 bases). This CDR3 is 16 amino acids long. CDR1 is LGHNA, CDR2 YNFKEQ, per germline. V shed 4 bases and J shed 6 bases, with 16 bases lying between them. The CDR3 loop reads CASSRGGSSLNSPLHF. CDR3 nucleotides: TGTGCCAGCAGCCGGGGGGGGTCCAGCCTTAATTCACCCCTCCACTTT.

CDR3 amino acids: CASSLALAGGNEQFF. The DNA for the CDR3 is TGCGCCAGCAGCTTGGCACTAGCGGGGGGAAATGAGCAGTTCTTC. V gene TRBV5-1 combines with J gene TRBJ2-1; TRBD2 matches 12 bases. The trim removed 0 bases at V and 7 bases at J, leaving 2 bases unmatched. The CDR3 loop spans 15 amino acids. Germline V gene data show CDR1 as SGHRS and CDR2 as YFSETQ.

This clone was seen only once. The chain has TRBV5-1 and TRBJ2-7; 11 positions agree with TRBD2. CDR3 length equals 14 residues. Germline loops: CDR1 SGHRS, CDR2 YFSETQ. Trimming cost V 4 bases and J 8 bases; bases outside gene matches: 8. The CDR3 region has the DNA TGCGCCAGCAGCGTTAGCGGGGGGGCTTTACAGCAGTACTTC. Amino acid sequence: CASSVSGGALQQYF.

The chain links TRBV9 to TRBJ1-2, with 9 bases lining up with TRBD1. CDR3 length equals 15 residues. J was trimmed by 8 bases and V by 3 bases; bases with no gene match: 11. CDR1 is SGDLS, CDR2 YYNGEE, per germline. CDR3 coding DNA: TGTGCCAGCAGCGCCGGGACAGGGAAATCTTACGGCTACACCTTC. Protein: CASSAGTGKSYGYTF.

V gene TRBV6-5 combines with J gene TRBJ1-6; no clear D gene. The CDR3 loop spans 14 amino acids. Germline loops: CDR1 MNHEY, CDR2 SVGAGI. V lost 6 bases and J 7 bases, leaving 13 bases between the germline ends. The CDR3, as DNA: TGTGCCAGCAGGTCCCGACTCGGGAATTCACCCCTCCACTTT. Translation gives CASRSRLGNSPLHF.

The chain combines TRBV7-9 with TRBJ2-3; D call uncertain. CDR1 and CDR2 from the germline V gene are SEHNR and FQNEAQ (reference sequence). The V end was cut by 3 bases, the J end by 1 base, with 5 bases between. This CDR3 is 13 amino acids long. CDR3 loop: CASSFVGTDTQYF. The CDR3, as DNA: TGTGCCAGCAGCTTTGTGGGCACAGATACGCAGTATTTT.

The chain combines TRBV5-1 with TRBJ1-4, with D unresolved. This CDR3 region has 14 residues. Germline CDR1 reads SGHRS; CDR2 reads YFSETQ. V was pared by 0 bases and J by 4 bases, with 7 bases between. The CDR3 DNA reads TGCGCCAGCAGCTTGGGCGGAAGTAATGAAAAACTGTTTTTT. This translates into CASSLGGSNEKLFF.

The chain couples TRBV7-9 to TRBJ2-3; the match to TRBD1 covers 10 bases. The CDR3 is 16 residues long. Germline V gene data show CDR1 as SEHNR and CDR2 as FQNEAQ (reference sequence). V lost 5 bases, J lost 2 bases, and 7 bases stayed unmatched. CDR3: CASSLRQGANTDTQYF. The CDR3 nucleotides are TGTGCCAGCAGCCTCCGACAGGGGGCGAACACAGATACGCAGTATTTT.